This TCR beta chain was captured by sequencing in a study of T cells in Graves' hyperthyroidism and ophthalmopathy. Stable Graves' hyperthyroidism meant no ophthalmopathy progression within 18 months. Researchers barred patients who had uncontrolled infection, other autoimmune disease, pregnancy or lactation. This clonotype was recorded at least ten times. TCR beta CDR3 region amplification was performed from RNA transcripts. With the HTBI primer set, the TCR CDR3 went through a first round of RT-PCR. TCRdb reprocessed the multiplex PCR reads with MiXCR, giving one entry per CDR3 protein. The table shows 300,000 or so distinct CDR3 sequences, with about 15% occurring only once. This CDR3 is built from 13 residues. V shed 7 bases and J shed 5 bases, with 16 bases lying between them. Germline V CDR1 and CDR2: SGHKS, YYEKEE (reference sequence).

This clonotype was obtained from a man aged 30-40 years with Graves' hyperthyroidism. The sequencing sample was made of blood. The chain links TRBV5-5 to TRBJ2-7; D remains ambiguous. CDR3 sequence reads: CASGKLPEHEQYF. The CDR3 DNA is TGTGCCAGCGGGAAGCTACCAGAGCACGAGCAGTACTTC.